This T cell receptor (beta chain) stems from a study of blood T cells in healthy people across ages (dated by TCRdb to the mid-2010s). Some background on the complete study: In model experiments, roughly one uniquely barcoded TCR beta cDNA molecule per two T cells was captured by template switching. To track age-related changes in TCR beta repertoire diversity, the study relied on deep sequencing normalized with unique cDNA molecular identifiers. The donors were split into four age groups: young (average around 16 years), middle-aged (around 37), aged (more than 60) and long-lived (approximately 80). To avoid experimental bias, donors of different ages were distributed randomly across sequencing lanes. For two donors (one aged 18 to 30 and one aged 80 or older), the study analyzed two additional independent replicas of 1 million unique cDNA reads from the same blood draw.

The paper as a whole reports these results and caveats: Total diversity estimates from one million sequenced T cells were considered lower bounds and underestimates. A strong correlation was found between observed TCR beta diversity and the percentage of naive T cells measured by flow cytometry. Observed TCR beta diversity per million T cells fell roughly linearly with age, and a significant reduction was already apparent by age around 39. Compared with the aged group, more naive CD4+ T cells, fewer expanded clones and increased TCR diversity were shown by the long-lived group, suggesting age selection. Conclusive comparison of naive and antigen-experienced compartments was prevented by the profiling of bulk unsorted PBMCs. Because donor CMV infection status was unknown, age-related changes in expanded clonotypes were potentially confounded.

The library was prepared using 5' RACE. TCRdb shows the sequencer as Illumina HiSeq 2500. A second PCR of roughly 7 to 11 cycles was performed with a sample-barcoded 5' primer and a J-beta primer mix. A template-switch 5' adaptor carrying 12 random nucleotides introduced a unique molecular identifier onto each TCR beta cDNA molecule. Each sample yielded at least 2.5 million CDR3-containing paired-end reads. The Mint cDNA synthesis kit, primed by a TRBC-specific oligonucleotide, was used to synthesize first-strand cDNA from all RNA. After uracil-DNA glycosylase treatment, a first 18-cycle PCR used universal primers M1SS and BC2_uni_R on all cDNA. Under the source paper's analysis protocol: Normalization of each sample was performed by random selection of 1 million high-quality reads, each carrying a distinct molecular identifier. Reads sharing molecular identifiers were discarded rather than binned into consensus sequences. CDR3 identification, clonotype clustering and error correction used MiTCR with a Q25 quality threshold and the strictest error-elimination algorithm. Lower-bound total TCR beta diversity was estimated with a nonparametric unseen species model using Euler transformation. TCRdb ran its own pipeline on the public reads, namely fastp trimming at Q25 and MiXCR clone calling, and kept in-frame beta chains. One record per CDR3 amino acid sequence lists the most common genes and DNA. The V and J calls come from TCRdb's annotation, not from the publication. This sample gives nearly 1 million distinct CDR3 sequences in total; roughly 51% of them show up just once. The ten top clones hold about a fifth of the sample.

Systemically healthy Caucasian individuals from Russia, approximately 39 in total and aged about 6 to 95 years, were included as donors. Each donor gave ten milliliters of peripheral blood, collected into EDTA-treated Vacutainer tubes. Ficoll-Paque density-gradient centrifugation was used to isolate PBMCs, with at least 7 million per sample. Trizol reagent was used to extract total RNA from PBMCs, with at least 5 micrograms per sample. For every donor, flow cytometry on a PBMC aliquot measured the percentage of naive CD45RAhigh/CD27high T cells. There are 14 amino acids in the CDR3, from cysteine to phenylalanine inclusive. Only CDR3 DNA remains: 42 bases, in frame from the first base. The germline V gene encodes CDR1 DFQATT and CDR2 SNEGSKA (reference sequence). To note about this clonotype: It lacks a known antigen. At one end the junction does not follow the germline gene, possibly because of a read error.

The sequenced sample was blood. The clonotype originates from a woman aged 60-75 years in good health. The V and J genes are TRBV20-1 and TRBJ2-4, and 9 junctional nucleotides match TRBD1. The CDR3 protein: CSAWDRVFSNIRYF. The nucleotide sequence reads as follows: TGCAGTGCCTGGGACAGGGTCTTTTCCAACATTCGGTACTTC.